Presented here are 13 T cell receptor beta chains from one specimen sequenced in a study of shared clonotypes between healthy human individuals (dated by TCRdb to 2018 to 2021). Library preparation used the immunoSEQ multiplex PCR assay. TCRdb provides this immuneACCESS table in a form limited to in-frame rearrangements. Some clones are lacking; in checked studies, under half of them reflect an unresolved V gene, and why the rest are absent is not known. For this sample there are approximately 2,000,000 clones; 85% to 95% appear just once. Clones ranked in the top ten supply approximately 0.39% of the sample. The specimen sequenced was naive CD4+ T cells from PBMCs. The intended sense of this specimen's cell subset or site label: CD45RA+ positively selected. These receptors were obtained from a man aged 18-30 years in good health. Some clones in this sample may be carry-over from other donors' samples.

This clone was found once. The chain employs TRBV11-3 and TRBJ2-7; 7 nucleotides agree with TRBD2. Germline V gene sequence: CDR1 SGHNT, CDR2 YENEEA. After removal of 1 base from V and 5 bases from J, the junction contained 8 bases not matched to a gene. The CDR3 extends over 15 amino acids. The CDR3 coding sequence is TGTGCCAGCAGCTTAGGTCTCGCGGGAGTCGACGAGCAGTACTTC. It codes for CASSLGLAGVDEQYF.

The chain has TRBV5-1 and TRBJ2-5; no definite D call. Germline lookup yields CDR1 SGHRS and CDR2 YFSETQ. This CDR3 is 13 amino acids long. With 2 bases removed from V and 1 base from J, the gap between germline ends came to 6 bases. The CDR3 bases are TGCGCCAGCAGCTTTAAGGTCCAAGAGACCCAGTACTTC. This translates into CASSFKVQETQYF.

The rearrangement links TRBV7-2 to TRBJ1-2; D is ambiguous. Deletions cut 1 base from V and 9 bases from J, with 15 bases between. The CDR3 runs to 14 residues. Germline loops: CDR1 SGHTA, CDR2 FQGNSA. In DNA, the CDR3 is TGTGCCAGCAGCTTAGGGGAGGTTCCTCTTCGCTACACCTTC. It specifies CASSLGEVPLRYTF.

This sequence joins TRBV7-6 and TRBJ2-2; D not resolved. Per germline, CDR1 SGHVS and CDR2 FNYEAQ. The V end was cut by 5 bases, the J end by 4 bases, with 8 bases between. CDR3 length: 13 residues. The CDR3 DNA reads as TGTGCCAGCAGCGTTAGGAGCACCGGGGAGCTGTTTTTT. Translation gives CASSVRSTGELFF.

The CDR3 is CASSLAAGMNTGELFF. As DNA, the CDR3 is TGTGCCAGCAGCTTAGCGGCCGGGATGAACACCGGGGAGCTGTTTTTT. This sequence joins TRBV7-2 and TRBJ2-2; D is possibly TRBD2 (5 bases). There are 16 residues in the CDR3. CDR1 and CDR2 (germline): SGHTA, FQGNSA. V was pared by 0 bases and J by 1 base, with 9 bases between.

This sequence joins TRBV30 and TRBJ1-3, with D possibly being TRBD1 (5 bases). Germline V gene lookup returns CDR1 GTSNPN and CDR2 SVGIG (reference sequence). The V end lost 1 base, the J end lost 2 bases, and 6 bases lay between the germline ends. CDR3 size: 13 residues. As DNA, the CDR3 is TGTGCCTGGAGTGGGGGGACTGGAAACACCATATATTTT. It translates to CAWSGGTGNTIYF.

V usage is TRBV6-5 and J usage is TRBJ2-5, with a weak D call TRBD1 (6 bases). Germline V lookup: CDR1 MNHEY, CDR2 SVGAGI. The germline V and J ends were trimmed by 5 bases and 0 bases, with 10 bases remaining between them. The CDR3 has 14 residues. The chain's CDR3 is CASSEQGNQETQYF. The CDR3 region has the DNA TGTGCCAGCAGTGAACAGGGTAACCAAGAGACCCAGTACTTC.

The chain has TRBV4-1 and TRBJ1-2; possibly TRBD1 for D (5 bases). Germline loops: CDR1 MGHRA, CDR2 YSYEKL. V gave up 1 base and J gave up 1 base, with 16 bases separating them. The length of the CDR3 is 17 residues. The CDR3 reads CASSQVVMRGRNYGYTF. The CDR3 coding sequence is TGCGCCAGCAGCCAAGTCGTTATGAGGGGCCGTAACTATGGCTACACCTTC.

This clone was recorded only once. Other DNA sequences in the sample encode the same CDR3. The V gene is TRBV18, the J gene TRBJ2-1; TRBD2 aligns across 10 bases. Trimming cost V 2 bases and J 7 bases; bases outside gene matches: 5. From germline, CDR1 is KGHSH and CDR2 LQKENI. CDR3 length equals 15 residues. The CDR3 bases are TGTGCCAGCTCACCAGGGCTAGCGGGAGATAATGAGCAGTTCTTC. This gives the protein CASSPGLAGDNEQFF.

The genes are TRBV30 and TRBJ2-7, with a weak D call TRBD1 (7 bases). This CDR3 has 18 residues. The V and J ends lost 3 bases and 0 bases respectively, with 24 bases between them. Looked up from germline, CDR1 is GTSNPN and CDR2 is SVGIG (reference sequence). The CDR3 region is CAWSRGDIDLGSSYEQYF. For the CDR3, the DNA is TGTGCCTGGAGCAGGGGGGACATAGATCTTGGGAGCTCCTACGAGCAGTACTTC.

The chain combines TRBV11-1 with TRBJ2-7, with 13 bases matching TRBD2. V shed 5 bases, J shed 2 bases, and the junction held 9 bases outside the gene matches. This CDR3 is 17 amino acids long. Germline values: CDR1 SGHAT, CDR2 FQDESV (reference sequence). CDR3 DNA: TGTGCCAGCAGCCTAGGACTAGCGGGGGTTTTCGCCTACGAGCAGTACTTC. Translating gives CASSLGLAGVFAYEQYF.

The rearrangement joins TRBV6-4 to TRBJ1-2, with D perhaps matching TRBD1 (6 bases). CDR1 and CDR2 from the germline V gene are MRHNA and SNTAGT. The V and J ends lost 6 bases and 0 bases respectively, with 17 bases between them. The CDR3 contains 16 residues. CDR3 amino acids: CASSISTGLTNYGYTF. The CDR3 coding sequence is TGTGCCAGCAGCATTTCTACAGGGCTTACTAACTATGGCTACACCTTC.

The chain links TRBV21-1 to TRBJ2-7; TRBD2, the D gene given by the table, was not confirmed from the DNA. TRBV21-1 is annotated as a pseudogene. The length of the CDR3 is 17 residues. CDR3 nucleotide sequence: TGTGCCAGCAGCAAAGCGGGGAGGGCGGGAGTCTACCCCGAGCAGTACTTC. It yields the protein CASSKAGRAGVYPEQYF.